This is a list of T cell receptor beta chains from one sample in a study of technical replicates of blood from a handful of donors. Libraries were prepared by immunoSEQ multiplex PCR; TCRdb keeps only in-frame clonotypes and omits some of them. The sample lists tens of thousands of clones; approximately 92% were seen once. What was sequenced was T cells isolated from PBMCs. All receptors derive from a human donor in good health. The CDR3 runs from the conserved cysteine through the conserved F or W. Each record gives: D gene, J gene, clone size, V gene, CDR3 DNA, CDR3 protein. A D gene is named only where the DNA matches it firmly. Size tells how often a clone was seen (once, few, many) or the class of an expanded clone, and some rows leave it out.

-,TRBJ2-7,once,TRBV5-6,TGTGCCAGCAGCTCCCGGGGAGGGGGAACCTACGAGCAGTACTTC,CASSSRGGGTYEQYF
TRBD1,TRBJ1-5,-,TRBV19,TGTGCCAGTAGTATCCTAATGGACAGGGCGGCCAATCAGCCCCAGCATTTT,CASSILMDRAANQPQHF
-,TRBJ1-2,-,TRBV7-9,TGTGCCAGCAGCTTAGCATTTTCCGTTGGCTACACCTTC,CASSLAFSVGYTF
-,TRBJ2-1,-,TRBV4-1,TGCGCCAGCAGCCAAGCGAGTCTAGGTGTGGGTGGTGAGCAGTTCTTC,CASSQASLGVGGEQFF
TRBD1,TRBJ2-7,-,TRBV4-1,TGCGCCAGCAGCATGAGACAGGGAAGGTCCTACGAGCAGTACTTC,CASSMRQGRSYEQYF
-,TRBJ2-2,-,TRBV5-6,TGTGCCAGCAGCTATGGAGGGGTGTTGGGAGGTACCGGGGAGCTGTTTTTT,CASSYGGVLGGTGELFF
TRBD1,TRBJ2-3,once,TRBV10-1,TGCGCCAGCGCAGGGGGCTCTACCACAGATACGCAGTATTTT,CASAGGSTTDTQYF
-,TRBJ1-3,-,TRBV9,TGTGCCAGCAGCGTAGCAATTGAAGCCTCTGGAAACACCATATATTTT,CASSVAIEASGNTIYF
-,TRBJ2-1,-,TRBV2,TGTGCCAGCCCCCCGGGGGAGCGGGTCTCCTACAATGAGCAGTTCTTC,CASPPGERVSYNEQFF
TRBD2,TRBJ2-5,-,TRBV10-3,TGTGCCATCAGCCAGACTAGCAGACAAGAGACCCAGTACTTC,CAISQTSRQETQYF
TRBD1,TRBJ2-7,-,TRBV10-1,TGCGCCAGCAGTGACCGGACAGGGGGTGGGTACGAGCAGTACTTC,CASSDRTGGGYEQYF
TRBD2,TRBJ2-1,-,TRBV19,TGTGCCAGTAGTATACGGGTAGCGGGAGGTCTCAATGAGCAGTTCTTC,CASSIRVAGGLNEQFF
-,TRBJ1-1,-,TRBV5-1,TGCGCCAGCAGGGATCGGGGGACGGGCACTGAAGCTTTCTTT,CASRDRGTGTEAFF
-,TRBJ1-1,few,TRBV18,TGTGCCAGCTCACGGGACAAGAACACTGAAGCTTTCTTT,CASSRDKNTEAFF
TRBD1,TRBJ1-1,-,TRBV6-1,TGTGCCAGCAGTGAAAGACAGGGATCGAACACTGAAGCTTTCTTT,CASSERQGSNTEAFF
-,TRBJ1-1,-,TRBV11-3,TGTGCCAGCAGCTCGGGACTGGGAGCTTTCTTT,CASSSGLGAFF
-,TRBJ1-1,-,TRBV27,TGTGCCAGCAGTTTATTGAGGGAGGACACTGAAGCTTTCTTT,CASSLLREDTEAFF
-,TRBJ1-2,-,TRBV9,TGTGCCAGCAGCAAGGACAGCCAAATTTTCTATGGCTACACCTTC,CASSKDSQIFYGYTF
-,TRBJ1-1,-,TRBV21-1,TGTGCCAGCTCCTGTCTTCACGGGAACACTGAAGCTTTCTTT,CASSCLHGNTEAFF
-,TRBJ1-1,-,TRBV28,TGTGCCAGCAGCGGGGGGGGGTTGGAAAAAGCTTTCTTT,CASSGGGLEKAFF